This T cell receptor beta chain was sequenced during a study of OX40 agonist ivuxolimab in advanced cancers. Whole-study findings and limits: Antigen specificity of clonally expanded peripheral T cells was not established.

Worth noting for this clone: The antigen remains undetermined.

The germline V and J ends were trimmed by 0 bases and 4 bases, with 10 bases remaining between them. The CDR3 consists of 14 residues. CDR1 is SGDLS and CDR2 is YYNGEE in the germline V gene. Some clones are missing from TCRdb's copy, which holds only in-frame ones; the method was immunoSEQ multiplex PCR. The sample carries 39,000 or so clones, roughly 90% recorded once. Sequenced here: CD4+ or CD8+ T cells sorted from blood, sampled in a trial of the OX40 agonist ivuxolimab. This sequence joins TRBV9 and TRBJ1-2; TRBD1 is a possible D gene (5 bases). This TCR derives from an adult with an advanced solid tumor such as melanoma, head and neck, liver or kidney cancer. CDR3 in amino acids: CASSVGEGVYGYTF. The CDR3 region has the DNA TGTGCCAGCAGCGTAGGCGAAGGGGTCTATGGCTACACCTTC.